Listed below are T cell receptor beta chains from one sample, sequenced in a study of cytomegalovirus exposure and HLA in healthy donors. Libraries were prepared by immunoSEQ multiplex PCR; TCRdb keeps only in-frame clonotypes and omits some of them. The sample has more than 300,000 clones, about nine tenths seen once. The sequencing input was PBMCs. The receptors were sampled from a woman between 18 and 30 years old in good health and CMV-seronegative. Each CDR3 is given without its conserved first and last residue. Each record gives: V gene, J gene, CDR3 protein.

V: TRBV4-1; J: TRBJ2-1; CDR3: ASSHPPGKEGPF
V: TRBV2; J: TRBJ2-1; CDR3: ASSASGTFYNEQF
V: TRBV6-5; J: TRBJ1-2; CDR3: ASRQTRNYGYT
V: TRBV7-8; J: TRBJ1-1; CDR3: ASSLAGQTNTEAF
V: TRBV7-7; J: TRBJ2-1; CDR3: ASSLLPGTDNHEQF
V: TRBV15; J: TRBJ1-1; CDR3: ATSRVTTVSGARAMNTEAF
V: TRBV29-1; J: TRBJ2-7; CDR3: SVLTGGQESYEQY
V: TRBV5-4; J: TRBJ2-1; CDR3: ASSALAGVTSYNEQF
V: TRBV6-5; J: TRBJ2-1; CDR3: ASTSGLGDVGEQF
V: TRBV20-1; J: TRBJ2-3; CDR3: RGASTDTQY
V: TRBV7-8; J: TRBJ1-2; CDR3: ASSPNILGGYGYT
V: TRBV27; J: TRBJ1-2; CDR3: ASSLDISNYGYT
V: TRBV5-1; J: TRBJ2-3; CDR3: ASSFESTDTQY
V: TRBV15; J: TRBJ2-1; CDR3: ATSRPFGWTSGRRDNEQF
V: TRBV5-4; J: TRBJ2-5; CDR3: ASSPLAGGGETQY
V: TRBV27; J: TRBJ2-7; CDR3: ASSLGDRFSYEQY
V: TRBV28; J: TRBJ1-2; CDR3: ASSLWGQGDGYT
V: TRBV7-2; J: TRBJ2-7; CDR3: ASSLDGTSGSYEQY
V: TRBV28; J: TRBJ2-1; CDR3: ASSFTREEQF
V: TRBV19; J: TRBJ1-1; CDR3: ATTLGRAPGTEAF
V: TRBV19; J: TRBJ2-2; CDR3: ASSPGSGELF
V: TRBV5-6; J: TRBJ1-1; CDR3: ASSFGQANTEAF
V: TRBV7-6; J: TRBJ2-7; CDR3: ASSSRLAGRYEQY
V: TRBV4-3; J: TRBJ2-1; CDR3: ASSQTLQREQF
V: TRBV27; J: TRBJ2-7; CDR3: ASSLSPTGYYEQY
V: TRBV6-6; J: TRBJ1-5; CDR3: ASSPGSQPQH
V: TRBV11-2; J: TRBJ2-3; CDR3: ASSADYGTDTQY
V: TRBV4-3; J: TRBJ2-7; CDR3: ASSQGQRSSYEQY
V: TRBV29-1; J: TRBJ2-7; CDR3: SVESATLGHEQY
V: TRBV7-2; J: TRBJ2-4; CDR3: ASSLNQGLHIQY
V: TRBV29-1; J: TRBJ2-7; CDR3: SVEGWTGDNEQY